Shown below are 18 T cell receptor beta chains from a single sample sequenced in a study of T cell responses to AZD1222 COVID-19 vaccine. Libraries were prepared by immunoSEQ multiplex PCR; TCRdb keeps only in-frame clonotypes and omits some of them. Seen here are approximately 110,000 clones, less than 90% observed once, and the top ten hold around 10%. The sequenced sample was peripheral blood, obtained on day 0 of AZD1222 vaccination. The origin of the receptors is an adult in good health.

The rearrangement links TRBV15 to TRBJ1-1; D unresolved. V was pared by 0 bases and J by 1 base, with 6 bases between. The CDR3 is 14 amino acids. The germline V gene has CDR1 LNHNV and CDR2 YYDKDF (reference sequence). DNA of the CDR3: TGTGCCACCAGCAGAGAAGGGCGGAACACTGAAGCTTTCTTT. As protein: CATSREGRNTEAFF. Based on the CDR3 plus reference TRBV15 and TRBJ1-1, the full variable domain is DAMVIQNPRYQVTQFGKPVTLSCSQTLNHNVMYWYQQKSSQAPKLLFHYYDKDFNNEADTPDNFQSRRPNTSFCFLDIRSPGLGDTAMYLCATSREGRNTEAFFGQGTRLTVV.

This chain links TRBV3-1 (or the pseudogene TRBV3-2) with TRBJ1-1; the D is unclear. The V end was cut by 0 bases, the J end by 6 bases, with 11 bases between. Per germline, CDR1 LGHDT and CDR2 YNNKEL (reference sequence). CDR3 size: 14 residues. Written as DNA, the CDR3 is TGTGCCAGCAGCCAAGAGAGGGTTAAGGCTGAAGCTTTCTTT. This encodes CASSQERVKAEAFF.

The chain uses TRBV19 and TRBJ2-1, with unresolved D. Germline CDR1 and CDR2: LNHDA and SQIVND (reference sequence). V was shortened by 5 bases and J by 6 bases, with 11 bases between the two germline ends. CDR3 length equals 13 residues. The CDR3 sequence: CASSLYHTNEQFF. CDR3 in DNA: TGTGCCAGTAGTCTTTACCATACCAATGAGCAGTTCTTC.

This clone has a count of ten or more. This chain connects TRBV11-3 to TRBJ1-5; no definite D call. The V end was cut by 5 bases, the J end by 4 bases, with 9 bases between. This CDR3 spans 13 amino acids. Germline CDR1 reads SGHNT; CDR2 reads YENEEA. The DNA of the CDR3 is TGTGCCAGCAGCCGCAGTGTGAATCAGCCCCAGCATTTT. Translated, it gives CASSRSVNQPQHF. The whole variable domain, filled in from reference TRBV11-3 and TRBJ1-5, reads EAGVVQSPRYKIIEKKQPVAFWCNPISGHNTLYWYLQNLGQGPELLIRYENEEAVDDSQLPKDRFSAERLKGVDSTLKIQPAELGDSAVYLCASSRSVNQPQHFGDGTRLSIL.

The V and J genes are TRBV13 and TRBJ1-1; 9 bases align to TRBD1. J lost 0 bases, V lost 11 bases, and 7 bases had no gene match. The length of the CDR3 is 14 residues. Germline CDR1 PRHDT, CDR2 FYEKMQ (reference sequence). This chain's CDR3 is CAGDRGGLNTEAFF. The DNA for the CDR3 is TGTGCCGGAGACAGGGGGGGATTGAACACTGAAGCTTTCTTT.

The chain has TRBV3-1 (or the pseudogene TRBV3-2) and TRBJ1-1, with a possible D match to TRBD1 (5 bases). Per germline, CDR1 LGHDT and CDR2 YNNKEL (reference sequence). CDR3 size: 12 residues. The V and J ends lost 4 bases and 7 bases respectively, with 10 bases between them. DNA for the CDR3: TGTGCCAGCAGCCGGGGACGGAATGAAGCTTTCTTT. Translating gives CASSRGRNEAFF.

J is TRBJ2-5 and V is TRBV5-1, with 14 bases aligning to TRBD2. The CDR3 has 18 amino acids. V lost 2 bases to trimming and J lost 5 bases; unmatched junction nucleotides: 11. Germline V CDR1 and CDR2: SGHRS, YFSETQ. CDR3 in DNA: TGCGCCAGCAGCTTACTGACTAGCGGGAGGGCCATGACGGAGACCCAGTACTTC. Translated: CASSLLTSGRAMTETQYF.

This chain uses TRBV5-1 with TRBJ2-7, with 10 positions matching TRBD2. This CDR3 spans 13 amino acids. Germline-derived CDR1 and CDR2 are SGHRS and YFSETQ. The V and J ends lost 4 bases and 4 bases, in that order; junction bases with no gene match: 2. CDR3 nucleotide sequence: TGCGCCAGCAGCCTAGCGGGAGTATACGAGCAGTACTTC. The encoded protein is CASSLAGVYEQYF.

The genes are TRBV9 and TRBJ1-2; 10 bases are shared with TRBD1. The CDR3 extends over 14 amino acids. Germline loops: CDR1 SGDLS, CDR2 YYNGEE. The V and J ends lost 4 bases and 7 bases, in that order; junction bases with no gene match: 7. The CDR3 here is CASSPRQGAGGYTF. The CDR3 bases are TGTGCCAGCAGCCCCCGACAGGGGGCAGGTGGCTACACCTTC.

V is TRBV6-6 and J is TRBJ2-7, with a tentative D call TRBD2 (6 bases). Looked up from germline, CDR1 is MNHNY and CDR2 is SVGAGI (reference sequence). V was cut by 4 bases and J by 0 bases, with 10 bases left in between. This CDR3 has 14 amino acids. The CDR3 loop reads CASSSGTFSYEQYF. CDR3 coding DNA: TGTGCCAGCAGTTCCGGGACTTTCTCCTACGAGCAGTACTTC.

The gene calls are TRBV18 and TRBJ1-5; D gene unclear. The germline V and J ends were trimmed by 2 bases and 4 bases, with 18 bases remaining between them. The length of the CDR3 is 17 residues. Germline lookup yields CDR1 KGHSH and CDR2 LQKENI. This CDR3 is CASSPGGQTYPNQPQHF. The CDR3 coding sequence is TGTGCCAGCTCACCAGGTGGCCAGACTTACCCTAATCAGCCCCAGCATTTT.

V usage is TRBV7-6 and J usage is TRBJ1-5; D remains unclear. Looked up from germline, CDR1 is SGHVS and CDR2 is FNYEAQ. V lost 1 base to trimming and J lost 3 bases, with 7 bases between them. The CDR3 contains 14 residues. CDR3 sequence reads: CASSLGRNNQPQHF. In nucleotides, the CDR3 is TGTGCCAGCAGCTTAGGAAGGAACAATCAGCCCCAGCATTTT.

The chain has TRBV7-9 and TRBJ2-1; 11 nucleotides line up with TRBD2. CDR3 length: 15 residues. V dropped 5 bases and J dropped 5; count of bases not matched to a gene: 5. CDR1 and CDR2 (germline): SEHNR, FQNEAQ (reference sequence). As DNA, the CDR3 is TGTGCCAGCAGCCGGGGACTAGCGGACAACAATGAGCAGTTCTTC. Its translation is CASSRGLADNNEQFF.

This clone was observed once. This chain links TRBV10-3 with TRBJ2-7; 10 bases match TRBD1. The trim removed 11 bases at V and 7 bases at J, leaving 17 bases unmatched. There are 15 residues in the CDR3. Per germline, CDR1 ENHRY and CDR2 SYGVKD. The CDR3 region has the DNA TGTGCCGCCGGGGCGACTGGACAGGGGGGGACAGAGCAGTACTTC. The encoded protein is CAAGATGQGGTEQYF.

This clone showed up just a few times. This sequence joins TRBV9 and TRBJ1-5; D gene unclear. CDR1 SGDLS and CDR2 YYNGEE come from the germline V gene. The CDR3 is 17 residues long. Trimming took 6 bases from V and 0 from J, leaving 19 bases between them. CDR3 residues: CASNLSSERDSNQPQHF. CDR3 DNA sequence: TGTGCCAGCAACCTTAGTTCGGAGAGAGATAGCAATCAGCCCCAGCATTTT.

In this sample, this clone turned up once. This chain joins TRBV10-2 and TRBJ2-1; 7 bases are shared with TRBD1. Germline trimming cut 3 bases from V and 5 bases from J; bases unmatched to any gene: 16. Looked up from germline, CDR1 is WSHSY and CDR2 is SAAADI. The CDR3 totals 18 residues. CDR3 coding DNA: TGCGCCAGCAGTGATGGCAGGGGGAGCTCCATTAAAGACAATGAGCAGTTCTTC. This sequence encodes CASSDGRGSSIKDNEQFF.

This rearrangement joins TRBV28 to TRBJ2-7; 8 bases fit TRBD2. In germline, CDR1 is MDHEN, CDR2 SYDVKM. The CDR3 contains 15 residues. The V and J ends lost 2 bases and 5 bases, in that order; junction bases with no gene match: 8. CDR3 DNA sequence: TGTGCCAGCAGTTTAACAGCGGGAGAGGTCAACGAGCAGTACTTC. Residues: CASSLTAGEVNEQYF. Using reference TRBV28 and TRBJ2-7 for the parts outside the CDR3, the full variable domain is DVKVTQSSRYLVKRTGEKVFLECVQDMDHENMFWYRQDPGLGLRLIYFSYDVKMKEKGDIPEGYSVSREKKERFSLILESASTNQTSMYLCASSLTAGEVNEQYFGPGTRLTVT.

The CDR3: CASSLGLGYTF. In DNA, the CDR3 is TGTGCCAGCAGCCTCGGGCTCGGCTACACCTTC. The genes are TRBV3-1 (or the pseudogene TRBV3-2) and TRBJ1-2, with D unresolved. The CDR3 contains 11 residues. CDR1 is LGHDT, CDR2 YNNKEL, per germline (reference sequence). The V end was cut by 4 bases, the J end by 8 bases, with 8 bases between.